These T cell receptor beta chains were read from a single sample in a study of cytomegalovirus exposure and HLA in healthy donors. Repertoires were generated with immunoSEQ multiplex PCR, while TCRdb's copy carries only in-frame clones and drops some. The sample includes 170,000 or so clones, 77% seen only once; the top ten take 3.7%. Sequenced: PBMCs. All receptors come from a woman aged 55-69 years in good health and CMV-seropositive. Both conserved end residues are part of each CDR3. A D gene is named only where the DNA matches it firmly. Rows may omit the clone size; those that give it use once, few, many or a size class.

j_call clone_size v_call d_call cdr3_nt cdr3_aa
TRBJ1-6 NA TRBV4-2 NA TGTGCCAGCAATCTAGCTAATTCACCCCTCCACTTT CASNLANSPLHF
TRBJ2-3 NA TRBV7-3 TRBD2 TGTGCCAGCAGCTTTCGGGCTAGCGGGAGGGGTGATACGCAGTATTTT CASSFRASGRGDTQYF
TRBJ2-7 once TRBV4-3 NA TGCGCCAGCAGCCAAGGGTCGGACAGTTCCTACGAGCAGTACTTC CASSQGSDSSYEQYF
TRBJ2-3 NA TRBV5-1 TRBD2 TGCGCCAGCAGCTGGGGAGGTGGAGCGGGGGGCCGGCTGGATACGCAGTATTTT CASSWGGGAGGRLDTQYF
TRBJ2-6 few TRBV25-1 TRBD1 TGTGCCAGCAGTGGATGGGACAGGGCCAGCTCTGGGGCCAACGTCCTGACTTTC CASSGWDRASSGANVLTF
TRBJ2-7 NA TRBV11-2 NA TGTGCCAGCAGCTTAGGGGCCTCCTACGAGCAGTACTTC CASSLGASYEQYF
TRBJ2-2 NA TRBV2 TRBD1 TGTGCCAGCACCATCAACAGGGGGCGCATCACCGGGGAGCTGTTTTTT CASTINRGRITGELFF
TRBJ2-7 NA TRBV30 NA TGTGCCTGGAGAGGTAGCGGCACCTCCTACGAGCAGTACTTC CAWRGSGTSYEQYF
TRBJ2-1 NA TRBV5-1 TRBD1 TGCGCCAGCAGCTTACGGCCGGGACAGGGTAGGAATGAGCAGTTCTTC CASSLRPGQGRNEQFF
TRBJ2-6 few TRBV5-1 NA TGCGCCAGCAGCTTGGAAGCGGGCTCTGGGGCCAACGTCCTGACTTTC CASSLEAGSGANVLTF
TRBJ2-7 NA TRBV28 TRBD2 TGTGCCAGCAGTTTTGGACTAGCGGGTAGAAACGAGCAGTACTTC CASSFGLAGRNEQYF
TRBJ2-5 NA TRBV29-1 NA TGCAGCGGCGTTAGGACAGAACAGACCCAGTACTTC CSGVRTEQTQYF
TRBJ1-4 NA TRBV2 NA TGTGCCAGCAGTCCCCAGGGAACTAATGAAAAACTGTTTTTT CASSPQGTNEKLFF
TRBJ2-3 NA TRBV4-1 NA TGCGCCAGCAGCCAAGTCATCACAGATACGCAGTATTTT CASSQVITDTQYF
TRBJ2-3 NA TRBV9 NA TGTGCCAGCAGCGTAGCTACTAGCCCTAGCACAGATACGCAGTATTTT CASSVATSPSTDTQYF
TRBJ1-4 NA TRBV18 NA TGTGCCAGCTCACGTGCAGGGATGAATGAAAAACTGTTTTTT CASSRAGMNEKLFF
TRBJ2-1 NA TRBV19 TRBD1 TGTGCCAGTAGTGATCCCGGGACAGGGGGCTCCTACAATGAGCAGTTCTTC CASSDPGTGGSYNEQFF
TRBJ2-2 NA TRBV4-3 TRBD1 TGCGCCAGCAGCCAAGATAGGGGAGCTGACAGGGCCAAATCCGGGGAGCTGTTTTTT CASSQDRGADRAKSGELFF
TRBJ2-7 NA TRBV9 NA TGTGCCAGCAGCGTAGCTTCTAGCTCCTACGAGCAGTACTTC CASSVASSSYEQYF
TRBJ2-5 NA TRBV5-4 TRBD1 TGTGCCAGCAGCCGACTAACAGGGGGCCAAGAGACCCAGTACTTC CASSRLTGGQETQYF
TRBJ1-1 NA TRBV2 NA TGTGCCAGCAGGCAGTTGGTTACTAGCACTGAAGCTTTCTTT CASRQLVTSTEAFF
TRBJ2-7 NA TRBV5-1 NA TGCGCCAGCAGCTTGGATTCGGCGGGGACCCCCTACGAGCAGTACTTC CASSLDSAGTPYEQYF
TRBJ2-1 NA TRBV7-9 TRBD1 TGTGCCAGCAGCCACCAGGGGGCGTTTTACAATGAGCAGTTCTTC CASSHQGAFYNEQFF
TRBJ2-3 once TRBV9 NA TGTGCCAGCAGCGTAGAAAACAGTATGGTCACAGATACGCAGTATTTT CASSVENSMVTDTQYF
TRBJ2-7 NA TRBV7-2 NA TGTGCCAGCAGCTTAGCGGAGGGGGCAGGGGGCTACGAGCAGTACTTC CASSLAEGAGGYEQYF
TRBJ2-7 NA TRBV6-5 TRBD1 TGTGCCAGCAGTTATGCTTGGGCAGGGGGTTCCTACGAGCAGTACTTC CASSYAWAGGSYEQYF
TRBJ1-4 NA TRBV7-9 NA TGTGCCAGCAGCTTCTATTCAACTAATGAAAAACTGTTTTTT CASSFYSTNEKLFF
TRBJ2-5 NA TRBV7-9 NA TGTGCCAGCAGCCGGGAGGGACAGCCAAACTTC CASSREGQPNF
TRBJ1-4 NA TRBV10-2 TRBD1 TGCGCCAGCAGTGACCCCCACGGACAGGAAAATGAAAAACTGTTTTTT CASSDPHGQENEKLFF
TRBJ2-5 NA TRBV2 TRBD1 TGTGCCAGCAGCCGGGACAGGGGAGAGACCCAGTACTTC CASSRDRGETQYF
TRBJ1-2 NA TRBV28 TRBD1 TGTGCCAGCAGTTTGGACAGGTACTATGGCTACACCTTC CASSLDRYYGYTF
TRBJ1-1 NA TRBV7-9 TRBD1 TGTGCCAGCAGACAACCCAGTGAGGGGGCTAGGACTGAAGCTTTCTTT CASRQPSEGARTEAFF
TRBJ2-7 NA TRBV19 NA TGTGCCAGTAGTATAGCCGGGACCACGGGACTTTACGAGCAGTACTTC CASSIAGTTGLYEQYF
TRBJ2-2 few TRBV7-6 TRBD1 TGTGCCAGCAGCTCGGGACAGCCGAACACCGGGGAGCTGTTTTTT CASSSGQPNTGELFF
TRBJ2-5 NA TRBV23-1 TRBD1 TGCGCCACTTCGGACAGGACTGAAGAGACCCAGTACTTC CATSDRTEETQYF
TRBJ1-2 NA TRBV19 TRBD1 TGTGCCAGTAGTATACTCACAGGGGGCGGAGGTGGCTACACCTTC CASSILTGGGGGYTF
TRBJ2-7 NA TRBV18 TRBD1 TGTGCCAGCTCACCGGGACAGGGGGTAGGGCAGTACTTC CASSPGQGVGQYF
TRBJ2-7 NA TRBV19 TRBD1 TGTGCCAGTATGGGACCGGGACAGGGCAGATACGAGCAGTACTTC CASMGPGQGRYEQYF
TRBJ1-5 NA TRBV28 NA TGTGCCAGCCGGGCCCCAGGGAACAATCAGCCCCAGCATTTT CASRAPGNNQPQHF
TRBJ2-3 NA TRBV7-2 NA TGTGCCAGCAGCTTACACTCCATAGGGGGAGGCACAGATACGCAGTATTTT CASSLHSIGGGTDTQYF
TRBJ2-1 NA TRBV25-1 NA TGTGCCAGCAACCATGACAGCAATGAGCAGTTCTTC CASNHDSNEQFF
TRBJ2-7 NA TRBV7-2 TRBD2 TGTGCCAGCAGCTCCCGGGCGGGAGGGCCTTACGAGCAGTACTTC CASSSRAGGPYEQYF